The entry that follows covers one T cell receptor beta chain sequence. Its antigen is unknown. Time point meaning: cycle 4 day 1 (C4D1), after 6 weeks of nivolumab. All patients relapsed after autologous stem cell transplantation, and brentuximab vedotin exposure varied. The CDR3 extends over 14 amino acids. From germline, CDR1 is KGHSH and CDR2 LQKENI. V lost 3 bases and J lost 7; bases outside the gene matches: 6. This record belongs to a study of PD-1 blockade in classical Hodgkin lymphoma. Whole-study results and caveats: Baseline TCR diversity was reportedly lower in newly diagnosed patients than in healthy donors. It was reported as lower still in relapsed/refractory patients.

Data came from immunoSEQ multiplex PCR; TCRdb stores just in-frame clones and leaves some out. The sample contains approximately 24,000 clones, about 80% of which appear only once. The chain joins TRBV18 to TRBJ1-2; 9 bases are a match to TRBD1. The sequence came from a human donor with classical Hodgkin lymphoma. This sample comprised peripheral blood mononuclear cells (PBMCs), obtained before the fourth cycle of nivolumab. The CDR3 nucleotides read TGTGCCAGCTCACCGGACAGGGGAGGTAGTGGCTACACCTTC. Amino acids: CASSPDRGGSGYTF.